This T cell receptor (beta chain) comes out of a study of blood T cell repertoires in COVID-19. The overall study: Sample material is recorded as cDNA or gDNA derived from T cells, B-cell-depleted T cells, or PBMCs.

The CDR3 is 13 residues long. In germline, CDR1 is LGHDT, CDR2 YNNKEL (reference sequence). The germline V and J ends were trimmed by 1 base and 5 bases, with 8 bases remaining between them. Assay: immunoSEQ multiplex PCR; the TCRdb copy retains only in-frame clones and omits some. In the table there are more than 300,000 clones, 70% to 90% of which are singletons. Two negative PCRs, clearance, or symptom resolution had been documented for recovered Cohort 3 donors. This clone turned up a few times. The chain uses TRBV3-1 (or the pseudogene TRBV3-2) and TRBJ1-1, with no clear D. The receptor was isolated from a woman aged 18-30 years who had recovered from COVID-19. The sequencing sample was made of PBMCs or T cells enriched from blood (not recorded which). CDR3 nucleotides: TGTGCCAGCAGCCAAGTAGGGAGGACTGAAGCTTTCTTT. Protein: CASSQVGRTEAFF.